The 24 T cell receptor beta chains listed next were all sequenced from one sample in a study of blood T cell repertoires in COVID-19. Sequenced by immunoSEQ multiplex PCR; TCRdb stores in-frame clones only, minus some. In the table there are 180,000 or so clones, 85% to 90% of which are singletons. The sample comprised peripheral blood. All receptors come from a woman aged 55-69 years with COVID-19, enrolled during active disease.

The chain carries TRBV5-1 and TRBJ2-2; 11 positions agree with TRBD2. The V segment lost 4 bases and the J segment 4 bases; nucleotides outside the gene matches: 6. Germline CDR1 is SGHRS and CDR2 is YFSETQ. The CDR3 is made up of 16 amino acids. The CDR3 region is CASSTGLAGSTGELFF. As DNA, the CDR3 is TGCGCCAGCAGCACCGGACTAGCGGGTTCCACCGGGGAGCTGTTTTTT. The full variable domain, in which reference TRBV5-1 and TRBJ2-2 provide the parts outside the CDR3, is KAGVTQTPRYLIKTRGQQVTLSCSPISGHRSVSWYQQTPGQGLQFLFEYFSETQRNKGNFPGRFSGRQFSNSRSEMNVSTLELGDSALYLCASSTGLAGSTGELFFGEGSRLTVL.

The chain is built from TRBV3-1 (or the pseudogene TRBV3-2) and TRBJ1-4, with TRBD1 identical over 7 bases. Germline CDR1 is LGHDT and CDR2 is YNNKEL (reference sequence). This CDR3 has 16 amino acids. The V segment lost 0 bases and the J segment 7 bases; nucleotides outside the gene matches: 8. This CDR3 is CASSQDSRGKGEKLFF. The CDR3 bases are TGTGCCAGCAGCCAAGATTCCAGGGGGAAGGGTGAAAAACTGTTTTTT.

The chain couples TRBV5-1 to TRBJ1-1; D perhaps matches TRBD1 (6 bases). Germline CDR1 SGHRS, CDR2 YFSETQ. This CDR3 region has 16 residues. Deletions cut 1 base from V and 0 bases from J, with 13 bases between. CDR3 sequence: CASSLTGIILNTEAFF. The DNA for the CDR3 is TGCGCCAGCAGCTTGACAGGGATCATCCTGAACACTGAAGCTTTCTTT.

The CDR3 region has the DNA TGTGCCTGGAGTGCTCTAGCGGGCCGCTCCTACGAGCAGTACTTC. This translates into CAWSALAGRSYEQYF. The genes are TRBV30 and TRBJ2-7; TRBD2 agrees at 8 bases. This CDR3 contains 15 residues. Germline CDR1 and CDR2: GTSNPN and SVGIG (reference sequence). The V and J ends lost 1 base and 0 bases, in that order; junction bases with no gene match: 5. The entire variable domain, with the rest obtained from reference TRBV30 and TRBJ2-7, is as follows: SQTIHQWPATLVQPVGSPLSLECTVEGTSNPNLYWYRQAAGRGLQLLFYSVGIGQISSEVPQNLSASRPQDRQFILSSKKLLLSDSGFYLCAWSALAGRSYEQYFGPGTRLTVT.

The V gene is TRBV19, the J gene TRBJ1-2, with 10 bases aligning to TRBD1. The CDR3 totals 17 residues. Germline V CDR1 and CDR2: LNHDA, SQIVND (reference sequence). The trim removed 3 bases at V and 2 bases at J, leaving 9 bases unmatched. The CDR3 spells CASSMSLQGQGNYGYTF. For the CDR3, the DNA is TGTGCCAGTAGTATGAGCCTGCAGGGACAGGGGAACTATGGCTACACCTTC.

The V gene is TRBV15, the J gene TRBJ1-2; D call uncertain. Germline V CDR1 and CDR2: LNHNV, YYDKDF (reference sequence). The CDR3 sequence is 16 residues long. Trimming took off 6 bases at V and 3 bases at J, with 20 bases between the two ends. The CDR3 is CATSPTPSGYDYGYTF. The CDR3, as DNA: TGTGCCACCAGTCCAACCCCCTCGGGTTACGACTATGGCTACACCTTC.

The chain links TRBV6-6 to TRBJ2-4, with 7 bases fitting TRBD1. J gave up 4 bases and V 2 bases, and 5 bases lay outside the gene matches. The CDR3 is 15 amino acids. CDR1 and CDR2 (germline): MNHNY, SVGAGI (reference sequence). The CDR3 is CASSYTGARKNIQYF. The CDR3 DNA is TGTGCCAGCAGTTACACAGGGGCGCGGAAAAACATTCAGTACTTC.

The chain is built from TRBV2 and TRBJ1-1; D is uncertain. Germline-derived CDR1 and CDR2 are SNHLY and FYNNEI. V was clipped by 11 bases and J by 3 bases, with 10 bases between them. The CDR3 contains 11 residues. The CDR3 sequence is CASSRDTEAFF. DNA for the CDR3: TGTGCCTCTAGCCGGGACACTGAAGCTTTCTTT.

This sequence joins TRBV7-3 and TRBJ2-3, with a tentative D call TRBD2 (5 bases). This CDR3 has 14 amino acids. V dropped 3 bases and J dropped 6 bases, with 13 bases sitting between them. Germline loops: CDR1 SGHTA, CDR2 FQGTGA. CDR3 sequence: CASSFVSPGDTQYF. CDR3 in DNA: TGTGCCAGCAGCTTCGTGTCACCGGGGGATACGCAGTATTTT.

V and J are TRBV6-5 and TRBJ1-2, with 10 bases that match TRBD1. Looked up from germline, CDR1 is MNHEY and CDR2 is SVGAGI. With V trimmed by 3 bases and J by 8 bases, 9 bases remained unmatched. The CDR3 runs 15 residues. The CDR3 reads CASSYWDRGLEGYTF. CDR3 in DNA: TGTGCCAGCAGTTATTGGGACAGGGGTCTGGAAGGCTACACCTTC.

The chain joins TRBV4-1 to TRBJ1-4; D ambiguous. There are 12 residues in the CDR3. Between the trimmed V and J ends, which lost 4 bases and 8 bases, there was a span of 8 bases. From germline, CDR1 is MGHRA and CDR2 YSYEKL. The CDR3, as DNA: TGCGCCAGCAGCCGAACATGGGAAAAACTGTTTTTT. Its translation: CASSRTWEKLFF.

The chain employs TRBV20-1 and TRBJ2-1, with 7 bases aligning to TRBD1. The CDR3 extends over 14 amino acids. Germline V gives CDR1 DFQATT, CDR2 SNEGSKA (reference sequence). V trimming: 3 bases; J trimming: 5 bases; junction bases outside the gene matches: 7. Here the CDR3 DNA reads TGCAGTGCTAGTCCGGGACAGATCAACAATGAGCAGTTCTTC. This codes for CSASPGQINNEQFF.

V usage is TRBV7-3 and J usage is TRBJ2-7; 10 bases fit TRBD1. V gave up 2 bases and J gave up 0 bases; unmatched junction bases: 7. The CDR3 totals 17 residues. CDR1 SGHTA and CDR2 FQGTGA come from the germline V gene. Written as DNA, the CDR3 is TGTGCCAGCAGCTTAGATCCGGGACAGGGGAGCTCCTACGAGCAGTACTTC. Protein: CASSLDPGQGSSYEQYF. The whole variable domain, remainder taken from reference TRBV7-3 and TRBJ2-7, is GAGVSQTPSNKVTEKGKYVELRCDPISGHTALYWYRQSLGQGPEFLIYFQGTGAADDSGLPNDRFFAVRPEGSVSTLKIQRTERGDSAVYLCASSLDPGQGSSYEQYFGPGTRLTVT.

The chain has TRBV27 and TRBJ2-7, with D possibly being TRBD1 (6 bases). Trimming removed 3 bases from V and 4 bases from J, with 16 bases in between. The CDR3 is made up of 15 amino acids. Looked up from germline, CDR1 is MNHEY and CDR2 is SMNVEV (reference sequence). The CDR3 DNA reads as TGTGCCAGCAGTTTCGGCCCAGGGGATAGGTACGAGCAGTACTTC. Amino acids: CASSFGPGDRYEQYF.

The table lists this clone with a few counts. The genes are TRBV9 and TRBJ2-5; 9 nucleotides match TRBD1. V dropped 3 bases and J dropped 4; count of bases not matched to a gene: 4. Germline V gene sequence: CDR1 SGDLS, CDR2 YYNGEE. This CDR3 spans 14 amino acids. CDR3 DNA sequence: TGTGCCAGCAGCGCTACAGGGGGCGGAGAGACCCAGTACTTC. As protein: CASSATGGGETQYF.

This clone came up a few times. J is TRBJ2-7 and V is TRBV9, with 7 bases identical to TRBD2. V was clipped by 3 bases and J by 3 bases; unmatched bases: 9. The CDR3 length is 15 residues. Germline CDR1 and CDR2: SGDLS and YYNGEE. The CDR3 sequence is CASSAEGLPYYEQYF. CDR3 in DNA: TGTGCCAGCAGCGCCGAGGGACTACCTTACTACGAGCAGTACTTC. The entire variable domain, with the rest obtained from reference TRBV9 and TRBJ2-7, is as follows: DSGVTQTPKHLITATGQRVTLRCSPRSGDLSVYWYQQSLDQGLQFLIQYYNGEERAKGNILERFSAQQFPDLHSELNLSSLELGDSALYFCASSAEGLPYYEQYFGPGTRLTVT.

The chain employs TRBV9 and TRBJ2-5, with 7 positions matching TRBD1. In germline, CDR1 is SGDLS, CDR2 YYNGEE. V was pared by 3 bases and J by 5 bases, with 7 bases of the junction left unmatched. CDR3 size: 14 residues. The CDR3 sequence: CASSAQGSGETQYF. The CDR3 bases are TGTGCCAGCAGCGCACAGGGGAGTGGGGAGACCCAGTACTTC.

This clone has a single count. CDR3: CASRPPGTASSGANVLTF. In nucleotides, the CDR3 is TGCGCCAGCCGACCGCCCGGGACAGCATCCTCTGGGGCCAACGTCCTGACTTTC. The J gene is TRBJ2-6, the V gene TRBV10-2; 7 bases map to TRBD1. The V and J ends lost 8 bases and 0 bases, in that order; junction bases with no gene match: 13. Germline V gives CDR1 WSHSY, CDR2 SAAADI. The CDR3 is 18 amino acids.

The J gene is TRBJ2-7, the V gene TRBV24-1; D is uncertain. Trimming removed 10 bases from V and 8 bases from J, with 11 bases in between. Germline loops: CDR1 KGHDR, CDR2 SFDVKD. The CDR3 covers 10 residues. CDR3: CATTCGKQYF. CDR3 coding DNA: TGTGCCACTACCTGCGGTAAGCAGTACTTC.

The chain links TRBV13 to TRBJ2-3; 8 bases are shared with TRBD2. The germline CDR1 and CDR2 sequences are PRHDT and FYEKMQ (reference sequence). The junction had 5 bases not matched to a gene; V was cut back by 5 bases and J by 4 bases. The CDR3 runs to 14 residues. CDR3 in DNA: TGTGCCAGCAGCAGCGGGAGACGCGCAGATACGCAGTATTTT. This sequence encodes CASSSGRRADTQYF. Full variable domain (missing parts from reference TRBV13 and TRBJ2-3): AAGVIQSPRHLIKEKRETATLKCYPIPRHDTVYWYQQGPGQDPQFLISFYEKMQSDKGSIPDRFSAQQFSDYHSELNMSSLELGDSALYFCASSSGRRADTQYFGPGTRLTVL.

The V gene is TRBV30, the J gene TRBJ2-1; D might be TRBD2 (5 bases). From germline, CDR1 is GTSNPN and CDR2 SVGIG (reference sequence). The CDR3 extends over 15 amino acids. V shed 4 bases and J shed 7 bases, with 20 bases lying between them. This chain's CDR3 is CAWIGSSRKPNEQFF. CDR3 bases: TGTGCCTGGATAGGTTCTAGCCGAAAGCCTAATGAGCAGTTCTTC. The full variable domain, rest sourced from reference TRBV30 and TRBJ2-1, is SQTIHQWPATLVQPVGSPLSLECTVEGTSNPNLYWYRQAAGRGLQLLFYSVGIGQISSEVPQNLSASRPQDRQFILSSKKLLLSDSGFYLCAWIGSSRKPNEQFFGPGTRLTVL.

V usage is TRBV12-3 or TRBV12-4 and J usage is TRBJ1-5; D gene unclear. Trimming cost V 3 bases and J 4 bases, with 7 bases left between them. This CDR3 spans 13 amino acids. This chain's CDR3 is CASSFARNQPQHF. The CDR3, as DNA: TGTGCCAGCAGTTTCGCCAGAAATCAGCCCCAGCATTTT.

As DNA, the CDR3 is TGTGCCTGGAACCGGGACAGGAGATACGAGCAGTACTTC. Its protein is CAWNRDRRYEQYF. The rearrangement joins TRBV30 to TRBJ2-7; 8 nucleotides agree with TRBD1. The germline V gene encodes CDR1 GTSNPN and CDR2 SVGIG (reference sequence). With 4 bases clipped from V and 4 bases from J, the junction kept 6 bases outside the gene matches. The CDR3 spans 13 residues. Full variable domain (outside the CDR3, taken from reference TRBV30 and TRBJ2-7): SQTIHQWPATLVQPVGSPLSLECTVEGTSNPNLYWYRQAAGRGLQLLFYSVGIGQISSEVPQNLSASRPQDRQFILSSKKLLLSDSGFYLCAWNRDRRYEQYFGPGTRLTVT.

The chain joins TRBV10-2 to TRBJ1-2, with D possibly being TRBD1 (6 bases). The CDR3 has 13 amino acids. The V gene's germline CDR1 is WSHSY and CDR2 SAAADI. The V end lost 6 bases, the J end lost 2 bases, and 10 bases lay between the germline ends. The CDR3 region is CASRITGNYGYTF. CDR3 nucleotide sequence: TGCGCCAGCAGAATTACAGGGAACTATGGCTACACCTTC.